The rows below give T cell receptor beta chains drawn from one sample of a study of T cells after yellow fever vaccination. TCRdb ran MiXCR on the 5' RACE reads and lists one entry per CDR3 protein. The sample lists 300,000 to 400,000 distinct CDR3 sequences, roughly 9.4% occurring once. The source was PBMCs, collected on the day of the first yellow fever vaccination. The receptors were gathered from a man younger than 35 who received the YFV17D yellow fever vaccine. The CDR3 runs from the conserved cysteine through the conserved F or W. A D gene is named only where the DNA matches it firmly. Clone size appears in some rows only: once, few, many, or a class for an expanded clone.

length: 14; V: TRBV10-3; J: TRBJ1-1; D: NA; size: few; CDR3: CAIESGTLGDEAFF; DNA: TGTGCCATAGAATCCGGGACACTTGGCGATGAAGCTTTCTTT
length: 12; V: TRBV7-9; J: TRBJ1-5; D: NA; size: few; CDR3: CASTLGRQPQHF; DNA: TGTGCCAGCACCTTAGGACGGCAGCCCCAGCATTTT
length: 17; V: TRBV5-1; J: TRBJ2-3; D: NA; size: NA; CDR3: CASSAGLGDLNTDTQYF; DNA: TGCGCCAGCAGCGCGGGACTGGGAGACTTAAACACAGATACGCAGTATTTT
length: 17; V: TRBV4-2; J: TRBJ2-5; D: TRBD2; size: NA; CDR3: CASSHAEASGWGETQYF; DNA: TGTGCCAGCAGCCATGCGGAGGCTAGCGGTTGGGGAGAGACCCAGTACTTC
length: 14; V: TRBV5-4; J: TRBJ2-5; D: NA; size: few; CDR3: CASSFSGYQETQYF; DNA: TGTGCCAGCAGCTTTTCGGGTTACCAAGAGACCCAGTACTTC
length: 16; V: TRBV21-1; J: TRBJ2-3; D: NA; size: few; CDR3: CASSIPITGRGDTQYF; DNA: TGTGCCAGCAGCATCCCGATCACGGGACGGGGGGATACGCAGTATTTT
length: 15; V: TRBV5-4; J: TRBJ2-7; D: TRBD2; size: many; CDR3: CASSGTSGYSYEQYF; DNA: TGTGCCAGCAGCGGGACTAGCGGTTACTCCTACGAGCAGTACTTC
length: 12; V: TRBV27; J: TRBJ1-1; D: NA; size: few; CDR3: CASRWGNTEAFF; DNA: TGTGCCAGCCGTTGGGGGAACACTGAAGCTTTCTTT
length: 17; V: TRBV6-5; J: TRBJ1-5; D: NA; size: few; CDR3: CASSYQTGSGGNQPQHF; DNA: TGTGCCAGCAGTTACCAAACTGGGAGCGGGGGCAATCAGCCCCAGCATTTT
length: 15; V: TRBV4-1; J: TRBJ2-2; D: TRBD2; size: many; CDR3: CASSPRGGQGGELFF; DNA: TGCGCCAGCAGCCCCCGGGGGGGCCAAGGCGGGGAGCTGTTTTTT
length: 14; V: TRBV6-1; J: TRBJ1-1; D: NA; size: few; CDR3: CANSRGGLQTEAFF; DNA: TGTGCCAACAGCCGGGGGGGTCTACAGACTGAAGCTTTCTTT
length: 16; V: TRBV27; J: TRBJ2-5; D: TRBD1; size: few; CDR3: CASSLSRTGRQETQYF; DNA: TGTGCCAGCAGTTTATCGAGGACAGGGAGGCAAGAGACCCAGTACTTC
length: 13; V: TRBV7-8; J: TRBJ2-5; D: NA; size: few; CDR3: CASSLGQGGTQYF; DNA: TGTGCCAGCAGCTTAGGGCAGGGAGGGACCCAGTACTTC
length: 15; V: TRBV7-9; J: TRBJ1-2; D: NA; size: NA; CDR3: CASSLDGGLGYGYTF; DNA: TGTGCCAGCAGCTTAGATGGGGGCCTAGGGTATGGCTACACCTTC
length: 16; V: TRBV14; J: TRBJ1-5; D: TRBD1; size: few; CDR3: CASSQMGQGTIQPQHF; DNA: TGTGCCAGCAGCCAGATGGGACAGGGGACGATTCAGCCCCAGCATTTT
length: 19; V: TRBV4-3; J: TRBJ2-1; D: TRBD2; size: few; CDR3: CASSQGLGLAGGVGNEQFF; DNA: TGCGCCAGCAGCCAAGGGTTAGGACTAGCGGGGGGAGTGGGCAATGAGCAGTTCTTC
length: 15; V: TRBV20-1; J: TRBJ2-7; D: TRBD2; size: few; CDR3: CSAGSSGGYLYEQYF; DNA: TGCAGTGCTGGATCTAGCGGGGGTTACCTCTACGAGCAGTACTTC
length: 14; V: TRBV5-1; J: TRBJ2-5; D: TRBD1; size: few; CDR3: CASRRGTGVETQYF; DNA: TGCGCCAGCAGGAGAGGCACAGGGGTCGAGACCCAGTACTTC
length: 14; V: TRBV20-1; J: TRBJ2-7; D: TRBD1; size: NA; CDR3: CSAVSGTVSYEQYF; DNA: TGCAGTGCTGTATCCGGGACAGTCTCCTACGAGCAGTACTTC
length: 14; V: TRBV5-1; J: TRBJ1-2; D: TRBD1; size: few; CDR3: CASSLVDRGDGYTF; DNA: TGCGCCAGCAGCTTGGTGGACAGGGGCGATGGCTACACCTTC
length: 15; V: TRBV20-1; J: TRBJ2-7; D: TRBD1; size: NA; CDR3: CSARAPGQGASEQYF; DNA: TGCAGTGCTAGAGCACCGGGACAGGGGGCTAGCGAGCAGTACTTC
length: 13; V: TRBV29-1; J: TRBJ2-6; D: NA; size: many; CDR3: CSAAGAGANVLTF; DNA: TGCAGCGCAGCAGGGGCTGGGGCCAACGTCCTGACTTTC
length: 17; V: TRBV4-3; J: TRBJ2-3; D: NA; size: few; CDR3: CASSQVGRGKKADTQYF; DNA: TGCGCCAGCAGCCAAGTAGGGAGGGGGAAAAAGGCAGATACGCAGTATTTT
length: 14; V: TRBV12-3/TRBV12-4; J: TRBJ2-7; D: NA; size: NA; CDR3: CASSPSPGSYEQYF; DNA: TGTGCCAGCAGTCCGTCCCCAGGGTCCTACGAGCAGTACTTC
length: 15; V: TRBV28; J: TRBJ2-7; D: NA; size: many; CDR3: CASSPTPGRIYEQYF; DNA: TGTGCCAGCAGCCCGACACCGGGACGGATCTACGAGCAGTACTTC
length: 17; V: TRBV7-6; J: TRBJ1-6; D: NA; size: NA; CDR3: CASSLTEGLGPNSPLHF; DNA: TGTGCCAGCAGCTTAACTGAGGGGCTGGGCCCTAATTCACCCCTCCACTTT
length: 16; V: TRBV9; J: TRBJ2-1; D: NA; size: few; CDR3: CASSPRTPSSYNEQFF; DNA: TGTGCCAGCAGCCCCCGGACTCCGAGCTCCTACAATGAGCAGTTCTTC
length: 15; V: TRBV5-1; J: TRBJ1-2; D: TRBD1; size: few; CDR3: CASSLEDRGRDGYTF; DNA: TGCGCCAGCAGCTTGGAGGACAGGGGGCGGGATGGCTACACCTTC
length: 12; V: TRBV6-2/TRBV6-3; J: TRBJ1-2; D: TRBD1; size: NA; CDR3: CAAGQGNYGYTF; DNA: TGTGCCGCGGGACAGGGCAACTATGGCTACACCTTC
length: 11; V: TRBV29-1; J: TRBJ2-1; D: NA; size: many; CDR3: CSVGGGDEQFF; DNA: TGCAGCGTTGGTGGGGGAGATGAGCAGTTCTTC
length: 17; V: TRBV5-1; J: TRBJ2-3; D: NA; size: many; CDR3: CASTLGISGHSTDTQYF; DNA: TGCGCCAGCACGCTTGGGATATCGGGACACTCCACAGATACGCAGTATTTT
length: 14; V: TRBV5-1; J: TRBJ2-1; D: NA; size: few; CDR3: CASTDTGGHNEQFF; DNA: TGCGCCAGCACCGATACGGGCGGGCACAATGAGCAGTTCTTC
length: 14; V: TRBV20-1; J: TRBJ2-2; D: NA; size: NA; CDR3: CSASSRGWTGELFF; DNA: TGCAGTGCTAGCAGCAGGGGATGGACCGGGGAGCTGTTTTTT
length: 13; V: TRBV10-3; J: TRBJ1-5; D: NA; size: few; CDR3: CAIGGYSNQPQHF; DNA: TGTGCCATCGGAGGATATAGCAATCAGCCCCAGCATTTT
length: 14; V: TRBV6-2/TRBV6-3; J: TRBJ2-2; D: NA; size: NA; CDR3: CASKKAGNTGELFF; DNA: TGTGCCAGCAAAAAAGCGGGGAACACCGGGGAGCTGTTTTTT
length: 14; V: TRBV4-3; J: TRBJ1-1; D: NA; size: NA; CDR3: CASSRLSGGAEAFF; DNA: TGCGCCAGCAGCCGGCTCAGTGGTGGCGCTGAAGCTTTCTTT
length: 14; V: TRBV5-6; J: TRBJ2-3; D: TRBD1; size: few; CDR3: CASSTGQAPDTQYF; DNA: TGTGCCAGCAGCACCGGACAGGCACCAGATACGCAGTATTTT
length: 11; V: TRBV20-1; J: TRBJ2-3; D: NA; size: NA; CDR3: CGAGRTDTQYF; DNA: TGCGGTGCGGGACGCACAGATACGCAGTATTTT
length: 12; V: TRBV20-1; J: TRBJ2-7; D: NA; size: NA; CDR3: CSARDLGAEQYF; DNA: TGCAGTGCTAGAGATCTCGGGGCCGAGCAGTACTTC